Following are 21 T cell receptor beta chains from one sample sequenced in a study of T cells in Graves' hyperthyroidism and ophthalmopathy (dated by TCRdb to between 2019 and 2020). The method was multiplex PCR. The reads were generated on an Illumina HiSeq 2000. Amplification of TCR beta CDR3 regions was carried out from RNA transcripts. A first-round RT-PCR of the TCR CDR3 used the HTBI primer set with the Qiagen OneStep RT-PCR kit. TCRdb reworked the public reads: Q25 trimming with fastp, MiXCR clone assembly, productive beta chains retained. CDR3 protein sequences are deduplicated, and each keeps its most common genes and DNA. Recorded for this sample are 400,000 or so distinct CDR3 sequences; approximately 14% of them occurred a single time. The leading ten clones occupy roughly 19% of the sample. The sequenced material came from blood. The receptors come from a woman aged 55-70 years with Graves' ophthalmopathy.

This clonotype was seen many times. This rearrangement joins TRBV19 to TRBJ1-1; possible D gene TRBD1, 6 bases. The V gene's germline CDR1 is LNHDA and CDR2 SQIVND (reference sequence). The V end lost 6 bases, the J end lost 6 bases, and 14 bases lay between the germline ends. The CDR3 is 13 residues long. CDR3 coding DNA: TGTGCCAGTAGGCCGCAGGGGAATGCTGAAGCTTTCTTT. This translates into CASRPQGNAEAFF.

This clonotype was detected many times. This rearrangement joins TRBV7-8 to TRBJ2-1; D is ambiguous. CDR3 length: 12 residues. Germline CDR1 is SGHVS and CDR2 is FQNEAQ. Between the trimmed V and J ends, which lost 1 base and 15 bases, there was a span of 13 bases. CDR3 in amino acids: CASSLVGFAPFF. CDR3 in DNA: TGTGCCAGCAGCTTAGTGGGCTTCGCGCCGTTCTTC.

This clonotype was counted between two and nine times. A much larger clone differs by one base, so this may be a read error. The rearrangement links TRBV2 to TRBJ1-6, with D tentatively TRBD1 (5 bases). The V gene's germline CDR1 is SNHLY and CDR2 FYNNEI. This CDR3 is 18 amino acids long. The CDR3 DNA is TGTGCCGGCAGTGAAGCGCGGGGAGGGGTTGGTGCGAATTCACCCCTCCACTTT. Translated: CAGSEARGGVGANSPLHF.

This clonotype was observed a few times. The V gene is TRBV24-1, the J gene TRBJ2-5; unclear D gene. Germline CDR1 is KGHDR and CDR2 is SFDVKD. The CDR3 loop spans 16 amino acids. V was clipped by 2 bases and J by 5 bases, with 17 bases between them. The CDR3 spells CATSDYAGFEVETQYF. The CDR3 DNA reads TGTGCCACCAGTGATTACGCAGGTTTCGAAGTCGAGACCCAGTACTTC.

This clonotype was counted many times. The V call is TRBV3-1, the J call TRBJ2-3; 8 positions agree with TRBD2. In germline, CDR1 is LGHDT, CDR2 YNNKEL (reference sequence). This CDR3 is 17 amino acids long. The J segment lost 4 bases and the V segment lost 1 base, leaving 10 bases of the junction unmatched. The CDR3 loop is CASSQGTSGSYPDTQYF. DNA for the CDR3: TGTGCCAGCAGCCAAGGTACCAGCGGGAGTTACCCAGATACGCAGTATTTT.

A note on this clonotype: Sequence at one end of the junction differs from germline and may be a read error. This CDR3 is CASSFAGAGVLFF. The CDR3 region has the DNA TGTGCCAGCAGTTTTGCAGGGGCCGGGGTGCTGTTTTTT. The chain recombines TRBV12-3 or TRBV12-4 with TRBJ2-2, with TRBD1 as a possible D gene (6 bases). The CDR3 consists of 13 residues.

This clonotype was counted at least ten times. The genes are TRBV3-1 and TRBJ2-7; D is possibly TRBD1 (5 bases). The CDR3 covers 15 residues. V dropped 0 bases and J dropped 2 bases, with 11 bases sitting between them. Per germline, CDR1 LGHDT and CDR2 YNNKEL (reference sequence). In DNA form, the CDR3 reads TGTGCCAGCAGCCAAGATTTTCAGGGCACCTACGAGCAGTACTTC. Translation: CASSQDFQGTYEQYF.

This clonotype was seen repeatedly, ten times or more. The rearrangement joins TRBV6-5 to TRBJ1-1; D call uncertain. This CDR3 has 14 residues. CDR1 is MNHEY and CDR2 is SVGAGI in the germline V gene. V dropped 0 bases and J dropped 1 base, with 6 bases sitting between them. CDR3 amino acids: CASSYSAGNTEAFF. DNA of the CDR3: TGTGCCAGCAGTTACTCAGCCGGGAACACTGAAGCTTTCTTT.

This clonotype was observed a few times. This sequence joins TRBV7-6 and TRBJ2-2, with a tentative D call TRBD1 (6 bases). Germline assignment: CDR1 SGHVS and CDR2 FNYEAQ. The CDR3 runs to 15 residues. V was trimmed by 5 bases and J by 6 bases, leaving 16 bases between them. The CDR3 sequence is CASSRRQAPAGELFF. The DNA of the CDR3 is TGTGCCAGCAGCCGGAGACAGGCCCCGGCCGGGGAGCTGTTTTTT.

This clonotype was observed many times. This chain connects TRBV18 to TRBJ2-3; TRBD1 matches at 8 bases. Germline trimming cut 2 bases from V and 2 bases from J; bases unmatched to any gene: 6. The CDR3 is 16 residues long. Germline CDR1 KGHSH, CDR2 LQKENI. CDR3 in DNA: TGTGCCAGCTCACCATACCGACAGGGGAACACAGATACGCAGTATTTT. Translation gives CASSPYRQGNTDTQYF. Looking up the rest from reference TRBV18 and TRBJ2-3 gives the full variable domain: NAGVMQNPRHLVRRRGQEARLRCSPMKGHSHVYWYRQLPEEGLKFMVYLQKENIIDESGMPKERFSAEFPKEGPSILRIQQVVRGDSAAYFCASSPYRQGNTDTQYFGPGTRLTVL.

The gene calls are TRBV11-3 and TRBJ2-2; D gene unclear. The CDR3 totals 15 residues. V was shortened by 3 bases and J by 2 bases, with 10 bases between the two germline ends. Per germline, CDR1 SGHNT and CDR2 YENEEA. This CDR3 is CASSFGQTNTGELFF. The CDR3 DNA sequence: TGTGCCAGCAGCTTCGGCCAAACTAACACCGGGGAGCTGTTTTTT.

This clonotype was counted between two and nine times. J is TRBJ2-1 and V is TRBV27; no clear D gene. CDR1 is MNHEY and CDR2 is SMNVEV in the germline V gene (reference sequence). The CDR3 covers 12 residues. Trimming removed 4 bases from V and 13 bases from J, with 14 bases in between. The CDR3 here is CASSSRLLPQFF. The CDR3 DNA follows: TGTGCCAGCAGTTCCAGACTCCTGCCACAGTTCTTC.

This clonotype was picked up many times. The V gene is TRBV7-6, the J gene TRBJ2-5, with D uncertain. Looked up from germline, CDR1 is SGHVS and CDR2 is FNYEAQ. The V end lost 1 base, the J end lost 4 bases, and 16 bases lay between the germline ends. There are 16 residues in the CDR3. CDR3 sequence: CASSLVVSVVGETQYF. For the CDR3, the DNA is TGTGCCAGCAGCTTAGTTGTCTCGGTGGTTGGAGAGACCCAGTACTTC.

This clonotype occurred many times. The genes are TRBV28 and TRBJ1-5; D not certain. Germline V CDR1 and CDR2: MDHEN, SYDVKM. The CDR3 extends over 16 amino acids. The ends were cut back, 8 bases at V and 0 bases at J, with 17 bases in the middle. Written as DNA, the CDR3 is TGTGCCAGCGGCCTTCGAGGCGCCGATAGCAATCAGCCCCAGCATTTT. This sequence encodes CASGLRGADSNQPQHF. The full variable domain, its missing parts supplied by reference TRBV28 and TRBJ1-5, is DVKVTQSSRYLVKRTGEKVFLECVQDMDHENMFWYRQDPGLGLRLIYFSYDVKMKEKGDIPEGYSVSREKKERFSLILESASTNQTSMYLCASGLRGADSNQPQHFGDGTRLSIL.

The count of this clonotype is one. A read error is possible here, since a much larger clone lies one base away. The J gene is TRBJ2-7, the V gene TRBV11-2; unclear D gene. The CDR3 sequence is 15 residues long. V shed 5 bases and J shed 8 bases, with 22 bases lying between them. CDR1 SGHAT and CDR2 FQNNGV come from the germline V gene. DNA of the CDR3: TGTGCCAGCAGCCCCCGGCGAGAATCCTTCGGCAAGCAGTACTTC. Amino acid sequence: CASSPRRESFGKQYF.

This clonotype was detected a few times. The chain uses TRBV12-3 or TRBV12-4 and TRBJ2-1; either TRBD1 or TRBD2 may fit D (6 bases each). The V end lost 6 bases, the J end lost 5 bases, and 23 bases lay between the germline ends. CDR3 length: 17 amino acids. CDR3 loop: CASSKRVGGGQNNEQFF. As DNA, the CDR3 is TGTGCCAGCAGCAAAAGGGTGGGGGGCGGCCAGAACAATGAGCAGTTCTTC.

The chain employs TRBV19 and TRBJ2-7; 14 positions match TRBD2. The CDR3 loop spans 16 amino acids. Per the germline V gene, CDR1 is LNHDA and CDR2 is SQIVND (reference sequence). Trimming at V came to 5 bases and at J to 4 bases, leaving 7 bases not matched to a gene. The CDR3 loop is CASSAAGTSGRYEQYF. The CDR3 DNA follows: TGTGCCAGTAGTGCCGCCGGGACTAGCGGGAGATACGAGCAGTACTTC.

There are a few counts of this clonotype. This rearrangement joins TRBV24-1 to TRBJ2-7; the match to TRBD1 covers 7 bases. Unmatched junction bases numbered 6, after V lost 3 bases and J lost 2 bases. CDR3 length: 15 amino acids. CDR1 is KGHDR, CDR2 SFDVKD, per germline. In DNA, the CDR3 is TGTGCCACCAGTGATCAAGGGGGCAACACCTACGAGCAGTACTTC. Amino acid sequence: CATSDQGGNTYEQYF.

V gene TRBV5-1 combines with J gene TRBJ2-1; TRBD2 matches at 11 bases. Trimming cost V 0 bases and J 6 bases; bases outside gene matches: 8. The germline gives CDR1 SGHRS, CDR2 YFSETQ. This CDR3 comprises 17 residues. CDR3 loop: CASSLATLAGERNEQFF. The CDR3 DNA reads as TGCGCCAGCAGCTTGGCCACACTAGCGGGAGAACGCAATGAGCAGTTCTTC.

This clonotype was seen at least ten times. This sequence joins TRBV20-1 and TRBJ1-6, with 8 bases identical to TRBD1. In germline, CDR1 is DFQATT, CDR2 SNEGSKA (reference sequence). J lost 6 bases, V lost 1 base, and 5 bases had no gene match. The CDR3 extends over 15 amino acids. The CDR3 DNA reads as TGCAGTGCTAGAGTAGGCAGGGGGCGTAATTCACCCCTCCACTTT. Protein sequence: CSARVGRGRNSPLHF.

As concerns this clonotype: Just one base apart from a much larger clone, this may be a read error. The chain links TRBV24-1 to TRBJ2-1; D remains unclear. Trimming removed 7 bases at V and 7 bases at J, with 16 bases between. Germline-derived CDR1 and CDR2 are KGHDR and SFDVKD. This CDR3 is 14 amino acids long. CDR3 protein: CATSLVGNTNEQFF. The CDR3 DNA is TGTGCCACCAGCCTAGTGGGGAATACTAATGAGCAGTTCTTC.